This TCR beta chain was sequenced for a study of a mutant IDH1 vaccine in newly diagnosed glioma. Study at large: Most patients had received both radiotherapy and temozolomide, the prior options being radiotherapy, temozolomide, or both.

Time point defined: week 11, during vaccination. Each vaccine dose was 300 ug of mutant IDH1 20-mer peptide, with topical imiquimod. Here immunoSEQ multiplex PCR was the method, and the copy in TCRdb shows in-frame clones only, minus some. The sample records about 60,000 clones, around 80% being singletons. Remarks on this clone: The antigen is not known.

Germline V gene data show CDR1 as SGHDT and CDR2 as YYEEEE. CDR3 size: 17 residues. J was trimmed by 0 bases and V by 2 bases; bases with no gene match: 7. This chain connects TRBV5-6 to TRBJ2-1, with 8 positions matching TRBD2. The source material was PBMCs, sampled from a glioma patient whose treatment included an IDH1 peptide vaccine. The TCR comes from a man aged 30-40 years with glioma. In nucleotides, the CDR3 is TGTGCCAGCAGCTTTGGAGGACTAGCAAACTCCTACAATGAGCAGTTCTTC. Translating it yields CASSFGGLANSYNEQFF.